The clone carrying this T cell receptor (beta chain) has at least ten counts. Its antigen is currently unknown. Only patients with CD8+CD57+ cell expansion on flow cytometry were chosen for sequencing. Severe acquired aplastic anemia was present in all patients. These data come from a study of CD8+CD57+ T cells in acquired aplastic anemia. Study-wide results and limits: CD8+ Simpson's diversity showed no significant patient-control difference.

The CDR3 length is 13 residues. Between the trimmed V and J ends, which lost 1 base and 8 bases, there was a span of 8 bases. CDR1 and CDR2 from the germline V gene are SEHNR and FQNEAQ (reference sequence). Genomic DNA, serving as template, underwent TCR beta VDJ and CDR3 profiling. A single record per CDR3 protein comes from TCRdb applying MiXCR to the reads. The sample lists around 160,000 distinct CDR3 sequences, around 48% occurring once. The sequenced material came from sorted CD4+, CD8+, or CD8+CD57+ T cells (not recorded which) from PBMCs. The sequence derives from a human donor with aplastic anemia. V usage is TRBV7-9 and J usage is TRBJ1-4; no reliable D call. DNA for the CDR3: TGTGCCAGCAGCTTAGGAGCAGGAGAAAAACTGTTTTTT. Translation: CASSLGAGEKLFF.